Presented here are 23 T cell receptor beta chains from one specimen sequenced in a study of T cells in Graves' hyperthyroidism and ophthalmopathy. Amplification yielded TCR beta CDR3 regions, with RNA transcripts as the source. During a first-round RT-PCR of the TCR CDR3, the HTBI primer set was used. TCRdb ran MiXCR on the multiplex PCR reads and lists one entry per CDR3 protein. The repertoire includes about 520,000 distinct CDR3 sequences, roughly 25% of them detected once, and around 10% sits in the top ten. The sequenced material came from blood. These receptor sequences come from a woman in her thirties with Graves' ophthalmopathy.

This clonotype appeared a few times. This sequence joins TRBV11-2 and TRBJ2-7; 11 bases agree with TRBD2. Germline V gene data show CDR1 as SGHAT and CDR2 as FQNNGV. V was clipped by 5 bases and J by 5 bases; unmatched bases: 17. The CDR3 is 18 amino acids. The chain's CDR3 is CASSPLRRSGGAVNEQYF. For the CDR3, the DNA is TGTGCCAGCAGCCCCCTCCGCCGTAGCGGGGGGGCGGTAAACGAGCAGTACTTC.

This clonotype was seen ten or more times. The genes are TRBV24-1 and TRBJ1-2; possibly TRBD1 for D (5 bases). Trimming cost V 4 bases and J 4 bases, with 12 bases left between them. The CDR3 runs 14 residues. From germline, CDR1 is KGHDR and CDR2 SFDVKD. The CDR3 sequence: CATSDVDRTYGYTF. The CDR3 DNA sequence: TGTGCCACCAGTGACGTAGACAGAACCTATGGCTACACCTTC.

This clonotype was observed many times. The V and J genes are TRBV4-1 and TRBJ1-1; D is possibly TRBD1 (5 bases). V shed 2 bases and J shed 0 bases, with 13 bases lying between them. Germline V gene data show CDR1 as MGHRA and CDR2 as YSYEKL. CDR3 length: 16 residues. In nucleotides, the CDR3 is TGCGCCAGCAGCCAATTATGGGGGGAGATGAACACTGAAGCTTTCTTT. It specifies CASSQLWGEMNTEAFF.

At least ten counts were recorded for this clonotype. This chain connects TRBV6-5 to TRBJ1-2; TRBD1 might be the D (6 bases). The CDR3 has 13 residues. Germline V gene sequence: CDR1 MNHEY, CDR2 SVGAGI. V lost 5 bases, J lost 8 bases, and 15 bases lay in between. The CDR3 sequence: CASSPSRGWGYTF. The CDR3 coding sequence is TGTGCCAGCAGTCCCTCCAGGGGTTGGGGCTACACCTTC.

This clonotype was counted between two and nine times. V gene TRBV7-2 combines with J gene TRBJ2-3; the D is unclear. The CDR3 has 13 amino acids. Germline CDR1 is SGHTA and CDR2 is FQGNSA. The ends were cut back, 7 bases at V and 4 bases at J, with 12 bases in the middle. CDR3 amino acids: CASTPIAADTQYF. In DNA, the CDR3 is TGTGCCAGCACCCCCATAGCCGCAGATACGCAGTATTTT.

This rearrangement joins TRBV3-1 to TRBJ1-2; maybe TRBD1 (5 bases). Germline CDR1 reads LGHDT; CDR2 reads YNNKEL (reference sequence). CDR3 length equals 11 residues. Trimming stripped 0 bases from V and 14 bases from J, with 10 bases between. CDR3 region: CASSQEGTSTF. The CDR3 nucleotides read TGTGCCAGCAGCCAAGAGGGGACTTCAACCTTC.

This clonotype has a count of ten or more. The rearrangement uses TRBV20-1 and TRBJ1-1, with 9 nucleotides matching TRBD1. CDR1 DFQATT and CDR2 SNEGSKA come from the germline V gene (reference sequence). The J segment lost 1 base and the V segment lost 5 bases, leaving 11 bases of the junction unmatched. The CDR3 consists of 16 residues. The CDR3 is CSASHLQGAANTEAFF. CDR3 nucleotides: TGCAGTGCTTCCCACTTACAGGGGGCGGCGAACACTGAAGCTTTCTTT.

This chain uses TRBV5-1 with TRBJ1-1; D unclear. V gave up 0 bases and J gave up 0 bases, with 9 bases separating them. CDR3 size: 15 residues. The V gene's germline CDR1 is SGHRS and CDR2 YFSETQ. The CDR3 DNA reads TGCGCCAGCAGCTTGGTGACGGCCATGAACACTGAAGCTTTCTTT. It yields the protein CASSLVTAMNTEAFF.

The sample holds many counts of this clonotype. V usage is TRBV19 and J usage is TRBJ1-2; 7 nucleotides agree with TRBD1. Looked up from germline, CDR1 is LNHDA and CDR2 is SQIVND (reference sequence). The CDR3 totals 14 residues. J was trimmed by 6 bases and V by 5 bases; bases with no gene match: 9. The CDR3: CASSALWDSNGYTF. The CDR3 nucleotides read TGTGCCAGTAGTGCTCTCTGGGACAGTAATGGCTACACCTTC.

This clonotype was recorded at least ten times. CDR3: CASSLAPAGTASSYEQYF. DNA for the CDR3: TGTGCCAGCAGCTTAGCTCCCGCCGGGACAGCTTCCTCCTACGAGCAGTACTTC. The V gene is TRBV7-2, the J gene TRBJ2-7, with 7 nucleotides matching TRBD1. Germline V lookup: CDR1 SGHTA, CDR2 FQGNSA. The ends lost 0 bases at V and 0 bases at J; junction bases unmatched: 11. The CDR3 has 18 amino acids.

As to this clonotype: Given the absence of the conserved phenylalanine or tryptophan at the CDR3 end, a read error is likely. The chain recombines TRBV12-3 or TRBV12-4 with TRBJ1-5; D unresolved. This CDR3 comprises 14 residues. V lost 7 bases and J lost 1, with 11 bases in between. The DNA for the CDR3 is TGTGCCAGCACCTCAGAGGAGAGCAATCAGCCCCAGCATGTT. This gives the protein CASTSEESNQPQHV.

The J gene is TRBJ2-2, the V gene TRBV2; TRBD1 aligns across 9 bases. Germline V gene data show CDR1 as SNHLY and CDR2 as FYNNEI. CDR3 length equals 13 residues. Trimming cost V 6 bases and J 10 bases; bases outside gene matches: 6. CDR3 sequence (DNA): TGTGCCAGCAGCCGGGACAGGGAAGAGGAGCTGTTTTTT. It encodes CASSRDREEELFF.

There are many counts of this clonotype. The chain couples TRBV7-6 to TRBJ1-1; D gene unclear. The CDR3 sequence is 13 residues long. V dropped 2 bases and J dropped 5 bases, with 9 bases sitting between them. Germline assignment: CDR1 SGHVS and CDR2 FNYEAQ. In DNA form, the CDR3 reads TGTGCCAGCAGCTTAAATCTCAGGACTGAAGCTTTCTTT. It encodes CASSLNLRTEAFF. The full variable domain, completed using reference TRBV7-6 and TRBJ1-1, is GAGVSQSPRYKVTKRGQDVALRCDPISGHVSLYWYRQALGQGPEFLTYFNYEAQQDKSGLPNDRFSAERPEGSISTLTIQRTEQRDSAMYRCASSLNLRTEAFFGQGTRLTVV.

This clonotype showed up many times. The rearrangement joins TRBV11-3 to TRBJ2-7; 8 bases fit TRBD1. Germline V gene data show CDR1 as SGHNT and CDR2 as YENEEA. Losses at the gene ends were 1 base for V and 0 bases for J; bases not matched to a gene: 17. This CDR3 is built from 20 residues. The CDR3 nucleotides are TGTGCCAGCAGCTTAGGGGCCCGGCAGGGGGCAATCACGAGCTCCTACGAGCAGTACTTC. Translated: CASSLGARQGAITSSYEQYF. Together with reference TRBV11-3 and TRBJ2-7, the CDR3 gives the full variable domain: EAGVVQSPRYKIIEKKQPVAFWCNPISGHNTLYWYLQNLGQGPELLIRYENEEAVDDSQLPKDRFSAERLKGVDSTLKIQPAELGDSAVYLCASSLGARQGAITSSYEQYFGPGTRLTVT.

This chain connects TRBV27 to TRBJ2-5; 11 bases line up with TRBD2. The trim removed 6 bases at V and 1 base at J, leaving 10 bases unmatched. Germline V gene data show CDR1 as MNHEY and CDR2 as SMNVEV (reference sequence). The CDR3 runs 17 residues. In DNA form, the CDR3 reads TGTGCCAGCAGAATAGCGGGAGGGCCGTTTGGCCAAGAGACCCAGTACTTC. Amino acid sequence: CASRIAGGPFGQETQYF.

About this clonotype itself: Sequence at one end of the junction differs from germline and may be a read error. V and J are TRBV6-1 and TRBJ1-1; 10 bases are shared with TRBD1. The CDR3 has 14 residues. Germline V lookup: CDR1 MNHNS, CDR2 SASEGT. The CDR3 region has the DNA TGTGCCACCGCGGGGGACAGGGGTTACACTGAAGCTTGCTTT. Amino acids: CATAGDRGYTEACF.

Note on this clonotype: A read error is likely, as this CDR3 ends without the conserved phenylalanine or tryptophan. This chain links TRBV4-1 with TRBJ2-7; no firm D call. The CDR3 has 14 amino acids. Trimming took 0 bases from V and 3 from J, leaving 9 bases between them. Germline assignment: CDR1 MGHRA and CDR2 YSYEKL. In DNA, the CDR3 is TGCGCCAGCAGCCAAGATCAACTCGACTACGAGCAGTACTTG. This sequence encodes CASSQDQLDYEQYL.

This clonotype was seen at least ten times. The gene calls are TRBV5-1 and TRBJ1-3, with TRBD1 as a possible D gene (5 bases). From germline, CDR1 is SGHRS and CDR2 YFSETQ. This CDR3 spans 15 amino acids. V lost 0 bases and J 8 bases, leaving 15 bases between the germline ends. CDR3 loop: CASSLVSSGGDTIYF. For the CDR3, the DNA is TGCGCCAGCAGCTTGGTATCTTCGGGGGGGGACACCATATATTTT.

The V call is TRBV29-1, the J call TRBJ2-7, with 7 bases identical to TRBD2. CDR1 is SQVTM and CDR2 is ANQGSEA in the germline V gene. This CDR3 spans 13 amino acids. The V segment lost 1 base and the J segment 3 bases; nucleotides outside the gene matches: 3. The CDR3 loop is CSVEGGEGYEQYF. DNA of the CDR3: TGCAGCGTTGAAGGCGGGGAGGGCTACGAGCAGTACTTC.

This clonotype has a count of ten or more. The chain uses TRBV20-1 and TRBJ2-5; D not certain. Between the trimmed V and J ends, which lost 6 bases and 9 bases, there was a span of 14 bases. Germline V lookup: CDR1 DFQATT, CDR2 SNEGSKA (reference sequence). This CDR3 is 11 amino acids long. The CDR3 DNA is TGCAGTGCGTTTATAGCACTTCCCCAGTACTTC. Encoded protein: CSAFIALPQYF.

A remark on this clonotype: With a much larger clone just one base away, this may be a read error. V gene TRBV6-1 combines with J gene TRBJ2-2, with D possibly TRBD2 on 5 matching bases. The CDR3 consists of 13 residues. Trimming cost V 7 bases and J 4 bases, with 10 bases left between them. Germline V gene sequence: CDR1 MNHNS, CDR2 SASEGT. The CDR3 protein is CASTGAVTGELFF. CDR3 sequence (DNA): TGTGCCAGCACAGGAGCGGTCACCGGGGAGCTGTTTTTT.

This clonotype occurred a few times. This chain joins TRBV10-3 and TRBJ2-7; 10 positions match TRBD1. Germline CDR1 ENHRY, CDR2 SYGVKD. Trimming at V came to 1 base and at J to 2 bases, leaving 2 bases not matched to a gene. This CDR3 contains 15 residues. The CDR3 DNA reads as TGTGCCATCAGTGAGTGGGGACAGGGGACCTACGAGCAGTACTTC. Translating it yields CAISEWGQGTYEQYF.

This clonotype was recorded at least ten times. V usage is TRBV12-3 or TRBV12-4 and J usage is TRBJ1-2; D is perhaps TRBD1 (6 bases). This CDR3 has 16 amino acids. Trimming took 0 bases from V and 5 from J, leaving 16 bases between them. Here the CDR3 reads CASSLAHRAYYYGYTF. CDR3 nucleotides: TGTGCCAGCAGTTTAGCGCACAGGGCCTATTATTATGGCTACACCTTC.